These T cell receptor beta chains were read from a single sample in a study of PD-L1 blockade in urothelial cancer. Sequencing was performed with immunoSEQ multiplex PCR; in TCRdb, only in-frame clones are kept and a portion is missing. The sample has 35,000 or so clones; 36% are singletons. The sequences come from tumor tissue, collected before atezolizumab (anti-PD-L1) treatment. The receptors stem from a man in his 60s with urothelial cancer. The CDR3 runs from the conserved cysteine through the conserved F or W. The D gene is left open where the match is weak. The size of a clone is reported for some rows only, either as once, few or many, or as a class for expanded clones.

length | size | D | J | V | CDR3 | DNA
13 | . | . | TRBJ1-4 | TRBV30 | CAWSPTRNEKLFF | TGTGCCTGGAGTCCCACTCGTAATGAAAAACTGTTTTTT
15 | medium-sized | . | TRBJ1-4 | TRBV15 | CATSRIGGRGEKLFF | TGTGCCACCAGCAGGATAGGCGGGCGTGGTGAAAAACTGTTTTTT
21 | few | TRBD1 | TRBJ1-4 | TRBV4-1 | CASSQDKVAGGRGSTNEKLFF | TGCGCCAGCAGCCAAGATAAGGTGGCAGGGGGCCGCGGCTCAACTAATGAAAAACTGTTTTTT
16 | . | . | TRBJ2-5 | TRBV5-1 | CASSLLTDRAQETQYF | TGCGCCAGCAGCCTTCTAACGGACCGAGCCCAAGAGACCCAGTACTTC
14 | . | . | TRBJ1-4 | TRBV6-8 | CASSVKPYNEKLFF | TGTGCCAGCAGTGTGAAACCTTACAATGAAAAACTGTTTTTT
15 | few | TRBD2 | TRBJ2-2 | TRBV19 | CASSTKAGAAGELFF | TGTGCCAGTAGTACCAAAGCGGGAGCTGCCGGGGAGCTGTTTTTT
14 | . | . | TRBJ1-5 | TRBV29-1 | CSVAGAGANQPQHF | TGCAGCGTTGCCGGGGCAGGGGCCAATCAGCCCCAGCATTTT
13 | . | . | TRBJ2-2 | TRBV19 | CASSTLGGGELFF | TGTGCCAGTAGTACCCTCGGGGGCGGGGAGCTGTTTTTT
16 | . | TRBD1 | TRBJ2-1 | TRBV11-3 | CASSFENTGTGSPWFF | TGTGCCAGCAGCTTCGAAAACACCGGGACAGGAAGCCCTTGGTTCTTC
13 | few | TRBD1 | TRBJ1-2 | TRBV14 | CASSHRGASGYTF | TGTGCCAGCAGTCACAGGGGAGCGAGTGGCTACACCTTC
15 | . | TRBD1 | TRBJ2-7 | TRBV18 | CASSPGQGLSYEQYF | TGTGCCAGCTCACCGGGACAGGGACTCTCCTACGAGCAGTACTTC
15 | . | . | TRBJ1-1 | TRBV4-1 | CASSQDSGSDTEAFF | TGCGCCAGCAGCCAAGATAGTGGATCTGACACTGAAGCTTTCTTT
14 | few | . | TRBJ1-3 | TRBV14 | CASSQDSLGNTIYF | TGTGCCAGCAGCCAAGATAGTCTTGGAAACACCATATATTTT
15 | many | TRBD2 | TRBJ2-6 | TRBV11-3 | CASNLGGTGANVLTF | TGTGCCAGCAACCTCGGGGGGACCGGGGCCAACGTCCTGACTTTC
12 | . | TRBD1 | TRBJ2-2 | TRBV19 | CASSTNRGQVFF | TGTGCCAGTAGTACGAACAGGGGACAAGTGTTTTTT
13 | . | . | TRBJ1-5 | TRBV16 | CASSQWEGQPQHF | TGTGCCAGCAGCCAATGGGAGGGACAGCCCCAGCATTTT
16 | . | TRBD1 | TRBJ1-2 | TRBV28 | CASSFVYRQGARGYTF | TGTGCCAGCAGTTTTGTTTATCGACAGGGGGCGCGGGGCTACACCTTC
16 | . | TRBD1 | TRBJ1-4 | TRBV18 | CASSAQGATVNEKLFF | TGTGCCAGCTCCGCCCAGGGGGCAACGGTTAATGAAAAACTGTTTTTT
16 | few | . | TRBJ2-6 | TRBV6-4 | CASSYSPGAGANVLTF | TGTGCCAGCAGTTACTCCCCCGGGGCTGGGGCCAACGTCCTGACTTTC
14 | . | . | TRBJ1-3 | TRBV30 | CAYEVGGTGNTIYF | TGTGCCTACGAAGTAGGGGGAACTGGAAACACCATATATTTT
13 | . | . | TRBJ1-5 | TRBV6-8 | CASNTGGGQPQHF | TGTGCCAGCAACACCGGAGGGGGTCAGCCCCAGCATTTT
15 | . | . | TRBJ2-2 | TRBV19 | CASSIKGHLTGELFF | TGTGCCAGTAGTATAAAGGGACACCTCACCGGGGAGCTGTTTTTT
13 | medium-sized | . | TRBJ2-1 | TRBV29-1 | CSVEGFLDNEQFF | TGCAGCGTTGAAGGGTTTCTAGACAATGAGCAGTTCTTC
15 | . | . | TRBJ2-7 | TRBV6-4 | CAISGSTGVSYEQYF | TGTGCCATCAGTGGGTCGACGGGGGTCTCCTACGAGCAGTACTTC
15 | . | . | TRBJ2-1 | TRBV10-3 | CASRESLANYNEQFF | TGTGCCAGCAGGGAGAGTCTAGCTAACTACAATGAGCAGTTCTTC
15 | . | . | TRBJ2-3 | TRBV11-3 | CASSPDSLGTDTQYF | TGTGCCAGCAGCCCGGACAGTTTGGGCACAGATACGCAGTATTTT
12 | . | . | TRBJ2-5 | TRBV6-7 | CASRRGTETQYF | TGTGCCAGCAGGCGTGGGACGGAGACCCAGTACTTC
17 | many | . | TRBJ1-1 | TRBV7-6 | CASSSTTLRAMNTEAFF | TGTGCCAGCAGCTCAACCACTCTTAGGGCGATGAACACTGAAGCTTTCTTT